Sequencing of this TCR beta chain was carried out in a study of metastatic and nonmetastatic thyroid tumors. About the study: Thyroid patients, malignant and benign, had repertoires compared across blood and tumor or nodule tissue.

By frequency in the sample, this clone is medium-sized. Its antigen is currently unknown. Trimming shortened V by 8 bases and J by 3 bases, and 4 bases separated the two germline ends. The germline CDR1 and CDR2 sequences are MDHEN and SYDVKM. This CDR3 is built from 10 residues. The entire patient cohort was treatment-naive prior to thyroid surgery. Study findings and constraints: As reported, TCR beta diversity in blood and tumor was significantly higher in malignant thyroid tumors than in benign nodules.

TCRdb re-clonotyped the PCR reads through MiXCR. There are 15,000 to 20,000 clones in the sample; roughly 20% occur only once, and less than 8% lies in the top ten. The TCR comes from a female donor with papillary thyroid cancer or a benign thyroid nodule (not recorded which). Some clones in this sample may be carry-over from other donors' samples. V usage is TRBV28 and J usage is TRBJ1-1; D unresolved. Source material: adjacent normal tissue. The CDR3 loop is CASLDTEAFF. CDR3 DNA sequence: TGTGCCAGCCTCGACACTGAAGCTTTCTTT.